This T cell receptor beta chain was identified during a study of cytotoxic CD8 clonotypes in ibrutinib-treated CLL. About the study: Around 25 partial and 2 complete responses; at median roughly 70 months, around 15 remitted, some 12 progressed. Response sampling occurred after a median roughly twelve months of treatment (range 6 to 36). The samples contained over 250,000 productive templates on average. They also contained an average of 94,082 productive rearrangements. Study results and limitations: Baseline levels were approached again at progression, after clonality had risen at ibrutinib response.

Sequencing used immunoSEQ multiplex PCR; TCRdb keeps in-frame clones, though not all of them. The sample shows over 250,000 clones, approximately 76% of them seen only once. This clone was seen a handful of times. Antigen: not known. The TCR comes from a human donor with chronic lymphocytic leukemia. This sample comprised PBMCs, obtained at disease progression, from a patient treated with ibrutinib.

The CDR3 DNA reads as TGCGCCAGCAGAGCTCGCAACACCGGGGAGCTGTTTTTT. Translation gives CASRARNTGELFF. The genes are TRBV5-1 and TRBJ2-2; the D is unclear. This CDR3 has 13 amino acids. Germline V gene data show CDR1 as SGHRS and CDR2 as YFSETQ. Between the trimmed V and J ends, which lost 5 bases and 2 bases, there was a span of 7 bases.